These 28 T cell receptor beta chains originate from one sample sequenced in a study of cytomegalovirus exposure and HLA in healthy donors. Amplification used 60 Vbeta primers and 13 Jbeta primers. The repertoire was sequenced with immunoSEQ multiplex PCR; TCRdb's copy has only in-frame clones and lacks some. The sample yields some 100,000 clones, under 80% seen once. The sequencing sample was made of PBMCs. These receptors were obtained from a woman aged 50 to 60 in good health and CMV-seropositive.

The V call is TRBV5-4, the J call TRBJ2-2, with D maybe TRBD2 (6 bases). Looked up from germline, CDR1 is SGHNT and CDR2 is YYREEE (reference sequence). This CDR3 is built from 16 residues. V lost 0 bases, J lost 5 bases, and 14 bases lay in between. CDR3 sequence: CASSLGFGGRTGELFF. The CDR3 bases are TGTGCCAGCAGCTTGGGTTTTGGAGGGAGGACCGGGGAGCTGTTTTTT. The complete variable domain, with remaining parts taken from reference TRBV5-4 and TRBJ2-2, reads ETGVTQSPTHLIKTRGQQVTLRCSSQSGHNTVSWYQQALGQGPQFIFQYYREEENGRGNFPPRFSGLQFPNYSSELNVNALELDDSALYLCASSLGFGGRTGELFFGEGSRLTVL.

This clone was detected only a few times. The gene calls are TRBV4-3 and TRBJ1-5, with D unresolved. V lost 0 bases and J 1 base, leaving 7 bases between the germline ends. The CDR3 has 15 residues. Germline V gene lookup returns CDR1 LGHNA and CDR2 YSLEER. The CDR3 loop reads CASSQDRVSNQPQHF. CDR3 DNA: TGCGCCAGCAGCCAAGATCGGGTGAGCAATCAGCCCCAGCATTTT.

The V call is TRBV28, the J call TRBJ1-1, with 7 bases identical to TRBD1. V was clipped by 5 bases and J by 7 bases; unmatched bases: 4. CDR1 MDHEN and CDR2 SYDVKM come from the germline V gene. The length of the CDR3 is 12 residues. CDR3 in amino acids: CASSRRDSEAFF. Here the CDR3 DNA reads TGTGCCAGCAGTCGCCGGGACAGTGAAGCTTTCTTT.

The V gene is TRBV28, the J gene TRBJ2-7, with a tentative D call TRBD1 (6 bases). Germline CDR1 and CDR2: MDHEN and SYDVKM. CDR3 length: 14 residues. V lost 10 bases and J 3 bases, leaving 19 bases between the germline ends. Here the CDR3 reads CAIDPGQGHYEQYF. In DNA, the CDR3 is TGTGCCATCGACCCTGGGCAGGGACACTACGAGCAGTACTTC.

V and J are TRBV7-9 and TRBJ1-1; D is unresolved. Trimming took off 7 bases at V and 4 bases at J, with 10 bases between the two ends. Germline CDR1 reads SEHNR; CDR2 reads FQNEAQ (reference sequence). The CDR3 contains 12 residues. This chain's CDR3 is CASKVGGTEAFF. The CDR3 DNA reads as TGTGCCAGCAAGGTTGGAGGCACTGAAGCTTTCTTT.

The chain is built from TRBV6-5 and TRBJ1-2; 7 nucleotides match TRBD1. After removal of 6 bases from V and 5 bases from J, the junction contained 9 bases not matched to a gene. Germline lookup yields CDR1 MNHEY and CDR2 SVGAGI. The CDR3 loop spans 14 amino acids. CDR3 region: CASRLQGLEYGYTF. CDR3 coding DNA: TGTGCCAGCAGATTACAGGGGCTCGAATATGGCTACACCTTC.

Details on this clone: Since no conserved phenylalanine or tryptophan closes the CDR3, a read error is the likely cause. This chain uses TRBV6-5 with TRBJ2-6; 7 bases are a match to TRBD1. The CDR3 length is 16 residues. Germline V gene lookup returns CDR1 MNHEY and CDR2 SVGAGI. Trimming removed 4 bases from V and 2 bases from J; junction bases left unmatched: 5. The CDR3 here is CASSSTGTAGANVLTV. Written as DNA, the CDR3 is TGTGCCAGCAGTTCCACCGGGACAGCTGGGGCCAACGTCCTGACTGTC.

CDR3 coding DNA: TGTGCCAGCAGCCCGGGGACAGCGAGGGAGCAGTACTTC. It specifies CASSPGTAREQYF. This chain links TRBV9 with TRBJ2-7; TRBD1 aligns across 7 bases. Looked up from germline, CDR1 is SGDLS and CDR2 is YYNGEE. The CDR3 extends over 13 amino acids. V lost 4 bases to trimming and J lost 7 bases; unmatched junction nucleotides: 8.

This sequence joins TRBV4-1 and TRBJ1-2, with 8 bases identical to TRBD1. From germline, CDR1 is MGHRA and CDR2 YSYEKL. The trim removed 2 bases at V and 6 bases at J, leaving 8 bases unmatched. CDR3 length: 15 residues. The CDR3 sequence is CASSQPGGSSHGYTF. CDR3 nucleotides: TGCGCCAGCAGCCAACCAGGGGGCTCGTCCCATGGCTACACCTTC.

The chain couples TRBV14 to TRBJ2-1; 9 positions agree with TRBD1. Trimming removed 1 base from V and 3 bases from J; junction bases left unmatched: 7. From germline, CDR1 is SGHDN and CDR2 FVKESK. The CDR3 totals 17 residues. CDR3 DNA: TGTGCCAGCAGCCAAGGGGGGACAGGGACGATCTACAATGAGCAGTTCTTC. Protein sequence: CASSQGGTGTIYNEQFF.

V is TRBV18 and J is TRBJ1-2; D not certain. CDR1 and CDR2 (germline): KGHSH, LQKENI. V lost 3 bases and J 3 bases, leaving 14 bases between the germline ends. This CDR3 is built from 15 residues. The CDR3 DNA sequence: TGTGCCAGCTCACCCAGTGAGGGTTTTTACTATGGCTACACCTTC. Encoded protein: CASSPSEGFYYGYTF.

The rearrangement uses TRBV7-2 and TRBJ2-7, with 10 bases identical to TRBD2. Germline CDR1 is SGHTA and CDR2 is FQGNSA. This CDR3 is built from 16 residues. J lost 3 bases, V lost 2 bases, and 7 bases had no gene match. The CDR3 spells CASSLKAGGHHYEQYF. CDR3 in DNA: TGTGCCAGCAGCTTAAAAGCGGGGGGGCATCACTACGAGCAGTACTTC.

The J gene is TRBJ2-7, the V gene TRBV4-3, with 7 bases that match TRBD2. With V trimmed by 1 base and J by 4 bases, 7 bases remained unmatched. The CDR3 runs to 15 residues. Germline CDR1 and CDR2: LGHNA and YSLEER. In nucleotides, the CDR3 is TGCGCCAGCAGCCAAGGACTAGCAGAAGTATACGAGCAGTACTTC. As protein: CASSQGLAEVYEQYF.

J is TRBJ2-7 and V is TRBV7-6, with 9 bases matching TRBD1. There are 14 residues in the CDR3. J lost 2 bases, V lost 3 bases, and 2 bases had no gene match. The germline CDR1 and CDR2 sequences are SGHVS and FNYEAQ. CDR3 sequence reads: CASSLDRGPYEQYF. The CDR3 coding sequence is TGTGCCAGCAGCTTGGACAGGGGCCCCTACGAGCAGTACTTC.

About this clone itself: This CDR3 is also generated by other DNA sequences in the sample. The gene calls are TRBV28 and TRBJ2-7; D not certain. This CDR3 has 14 residues. V was cut by 6 bases and J by 0 bases, with 12 bases left in between. CDR1 and CDR2 (germline): MDHEN, SYDVKM. CDR3 bases: TGTGCCAGCAGAGTCCCGTCGAGCTCCTACGAGCAGTACTTC. Protein sequence: CASRVPSSSYEQYF.

J is TRBJ2-7 and V is TRBV27, with no clear D. The CDR3 is 14 amino acids. V lost 2 bases, J lost 4 bases, and 12 bases lay in between. Germline CDR1 MNHEY, CDR2 SMNVEV (reference sequence). This CDR3 reads CASSLKLGSYEQYF. CDR3 DNA sequence: TGTGCCAGCAGTTTAAAGCTAGGAAGTTACGAGCAGTACTTC.

The chain is built from TRBV5-4 and TRBJ2-2; 8 bases fit TRBD1. This CDR3 spans 15 amino acids. The V and J ends lost 3 bases and 2 bases, in that order; junction bases with no gene match: 3. CDR1 is SGHNT and CDR2 is YYREEE in the germline V gene (reference sequence). For the CDR3, the DNA is TGTGCCAGCAGCTCCGGGACAGGCAACACCGGGGAGCTGTTTTTT. It specifies CASSSGTGNTGELFF.

Only one count was recorded for this clone. This rearrangement joins TRBV2 to TRBJ1-1; D is possibly TRBD1 (6 bases). Looked up from germline, CDR1 is SNHLY and CDR2 is FYNNEI. V gave up 8 bases and J gave up 0 bases, with 13 bases separating them. The CDR3 extends over 14 amino acids. The CDR3, as DNA: TGTGCCAGCCGAGGGGGTGTTATGAACACTGAAGCTTTCTTT. Encoded protein: CASRGGVMNTEAFF.

J is TRBJ1-5 and V is TRBV27; D ambiguous. V was trimmed by 3 bases and J by 2 bases, leaving 11 bases between them. CDR3 length: 15 residues. Germline V gene lookup returns CDR1 MNHEY and CDR2 SMNVEV (reference sequence). CDR3 in amino acids: CASSFSGLGNQPQHF. The CDR3 DNA follows: TGTGCCAGCAGTTTCTCGGGTCTCGGCAATCAGCCCCAGCATTTT.

This rearrangement joins TRBV7-8 to TRBJ2-1; 13 bases are a match to TRBD2. CDR3 length equals 17 residues. Germline CDR1 reads SGHVS; CDR2 reads FQNEAQ. V lost 6 bases, J lost 5 bases, and 10 bases stayed unmatched. This CDR3 is CASRRTSGRVLDNEQFF. DNA of the CDR3: TGTGCCAGCAGGAGGACTAGCGGGAGAGTGTTGGACAATGAGCAGTTCTTC.

The chain joins TRBV6-5 to TRBJ2-7; TRBD1 matches 9 bases. The CDR3 sequence is 14 residues long. V shed 5 bases, J shed 7 bases, and the junction held 9 bases outside the gene matches. Germline V gene lookup returns CDR1 MNHEY and CDR2 SVGAGI. CDR3 loop: CASSTGTGKREQYF. CDR3 coding DNA: TGTGCCAGCAGTACCGGGACAGGGAAGCGGGAGCAGTACTTC.

The sample holds one count of this clone. The rearrangement uses TRBV4-2 and TRBJ2-7, with 7 bases that match TRBD2. Germline V gives CDR1 LGHNA, CDR2 YNFKEQ. The CDR3 length is 14 residues. J gave up 2 bases and V 5 bases, and 6 bases lay outside the gene matches. The CDR3 coding sequence is TGTGCCAGCAGCGATGAGACTAGCACCTACGAGCAGTACTTC. It specifies CASSDETSTYEQYF.

The chain employs TRBV15 and TRBJ2-5; D perhaps matches TRBD2 (5 bases). The DNA end is a closer match to TRBJ2-7, so the J assignment may be wrong. The CDR3 is 14 residues long. CDR1 is LNHNV, CDR2 YYDKDF, per germline (reference sequence). CDR3 coding DNA: TGTGCCACCAGCAGAGCTATCGGGGTCTACGAGCAGTACTTC. Translated, it gives CATSRAIGVYEQYF.

This clone was detected a few times. This chain uses TRBV6-4 with TRBJ1-6, with D perhaps TRBD1 (6 bases). Germline V CDR1 and CDR2: MRHNA, SNTAGT. V was pared by 6 bases and J by 0 bases, with 9 bases between. CDR3 length: 15 residues. The CDR3 sequence: CASSEDSSYNSPLHF. The CDR3 region has the DNA TGTGCCAGCAGCGAGGACAGCTCCTATAATTCACCCCTCCACTTT.

The chain joins TRBV28 to TRBJ1-2; weak D call: TRBD1 (5 bases). Germline CDR1 MDHEN, CDR2 SYDVKM. The CDR3 extends over 14 amino acids. Trimming took 3 bases from V and 1 from J, leaving 9 bases between them. CDR3 residues: CASSFLGRNYGYTF. CDR3 bases: TGTGCCAGCAGTTTTTTGGGGCGTAACTATGGCTACACCTTC.

This clone occurred once. This sequence joins TRBV30 and TRBJ2-3; 8 bases are shared with TRBD2. V was clipped by 2 bases and J by 1 base; unmatched bases: 2. CDR3 length equals 14 residues. The germline CDR1 and CDR2 sequences are GTSNPN and SVGIG (reference sequence). For the CDR3, the DNA is TGTGCCTGGAGTCCAGCGGGGGGCACAGATACGCAGTATTTT. This gives the protein CAWSPAGGTDTQYF.

The V call is TRBV28, the J call TRBJ1-1, with TRBD1 as a possible D gene (6 bases). This CDR3 has 18 residues. V dropped 2 bases and J dropped 1 base, with 20 bases sitting between them. The germline CDR1 and CDR2 sequences are MDHEN and SYDVKM. In DNA form, the CDR3 reads TGTGCCAGCAGTTTAATTGGCTCGGCAGGGGTAAGGAACACTGAAGCTTTCTTT. As protein: CASSLIGSAGVRNTEAFF.

The chain has TRBV6-6 and TRBJ1-1; a weak D match, TRBD1 (5 bases). This CDR3 is built from 12 residues. Per the germline V gene, CDR1 is MNHNY and CDR2 is SVGAGI (reference sequence). The V end was cut by 5 bases, the J end by 10 bases, with 14 bases between. The CDR3 is CASSPGNRGAFF. The CDR3 DNA reads TGTGCCAGCAGTCCAGGGAATAGGGGAGCTTTCTTT.